The sequence of this T cell receptor beta chain was determined in a study of cytomegalovirus exposure and HLA in healthy donors. The wider study: Of the donors genotyped, some 400 in all, around 77% fell in the Caucasian-associated ancestry cluster.

Whole-study findings and limits: Association of a missense DCLRE1C variant with TCR beta V- and J-gene trimming was reported in a later analysis. Sequencing likely produced, as an artifact, a cluster of highly shared sequence variants.

PCR used 60 Vbeta primers and 13 Jbeta primers. In the authors' methods: A follow-up analysis tallied around 76 million unique TCR beta chains, some 11 million shared. Here immunoSEQ multiplex PCR was the method, and the copy in TCRdb shows in-frame clones only, minus some. V and J calls and clone size are copied from that table; D and trimming were computed from the DNA. The sample lists about 200,000 clones; about 81% were seen once. As concerns this clone: As yet, its antigen is unknown.

The CDR3 length is 15 residues. Germline values: CDR1 SGHVS, CDR2 FQNEAQ. V lost 2 bases, J lost 10 bases, and 7 bases stayed unmatched. The source material was PBMCs. The sequence came from a man aged 18 to 35 in good health and CMV-seronegative. The chain uses TRBV7-8 and TRBJ1-3; 11 nucleotides align to TRBD1. The CDR3 DNA is TGTGCCAGCAGCTTAAGCCGGGACAGGGGGTATACCATATATTTT. Its translation: CASSLSRDRGYTIYF. The variable domain in full, with the rest retrieved from reference TRBV7-8 and TRBJ1-3, is GAGVSQSPRYKVAKRGQDVALRCDPISGHVSLFWYQQALGQGPEFLTYFQNEAQLDKSGLPSDRFFAERPEGSVSTLKIQRTQQEDSAVYLCASSLSRDRGYTIYFGEGSWLTVV.